Described below is a single T cell receptor beta chain sequence and its context. What it recognizes is unknown. It was genomic DNA that served as the template for profiling TCR beta VDJ and CDR3. TCRdb independently ran MiXCR on the reads; one entry per CDR3 protein. The sample yields fewer than 300,000 distinct CDR3 sequences, around 82% seen once. This CDR3 spans 14 amino acids. The germline gives CDR1 SEHNR, CDR2 FQNEAQ (reference sequence). The sample is drawn from a study of CD8+CD57+ T cells in acquired aplastic anemia. Study-wide findings and caveats: Between patients and controls, around 31 CD8+ CDR3 sequences were found in common. No significant patient-versus-control difference appeared in CD8+ Simpson's diversity.

By flow cytometry, patients selected for sequencing had shown an expansion of CD8+CD57+ cells. The cohort consisted entirely of patients having severe acquired aplastic anemia. At the time of blood sampling, patients had not yet received any therapy. This chain joins TRBV7-9 and TRBJ2-1; D remains ambiguous. Near its end, the DNA agrees better with TRBJ2-7, so the J call may be wrong. The receptor's source is a human donor with aplastic anemia. The specimen sequenced was sorted CD4+, CD8+, or CD8+CD57+ T cells (not recorded which) from PBMCs. CDR3 nucleotide sequence: TGTGCCAGCAGCACCCCGGCAGGTGTCGATGAGCAGTACTTC. Its protein is CASSTPAGVDEQYF.